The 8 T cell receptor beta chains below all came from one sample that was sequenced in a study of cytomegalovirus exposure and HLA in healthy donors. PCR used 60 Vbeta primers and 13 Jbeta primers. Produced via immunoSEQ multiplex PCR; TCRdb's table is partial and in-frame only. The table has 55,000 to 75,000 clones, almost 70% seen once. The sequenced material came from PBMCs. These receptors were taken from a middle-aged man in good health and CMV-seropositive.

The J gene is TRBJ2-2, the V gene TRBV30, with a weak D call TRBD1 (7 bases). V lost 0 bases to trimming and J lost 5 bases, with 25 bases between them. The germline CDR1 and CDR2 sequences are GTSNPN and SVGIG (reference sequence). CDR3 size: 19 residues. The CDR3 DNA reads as TGTGCCTGGAGTGTTGAGAGAGCTAAGGGGGCACGGGGGACCGGGGAGCTGTTTTTT. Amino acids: CAWSVERAKGARGTGELFF.

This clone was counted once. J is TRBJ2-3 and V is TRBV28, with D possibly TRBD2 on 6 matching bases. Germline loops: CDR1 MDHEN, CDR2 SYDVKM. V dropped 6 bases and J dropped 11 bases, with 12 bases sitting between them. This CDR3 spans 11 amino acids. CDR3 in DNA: TGTGCCAGCAGGAGGGTGGGAGGGCAGTATTTT. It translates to CASRRVGGQYF.

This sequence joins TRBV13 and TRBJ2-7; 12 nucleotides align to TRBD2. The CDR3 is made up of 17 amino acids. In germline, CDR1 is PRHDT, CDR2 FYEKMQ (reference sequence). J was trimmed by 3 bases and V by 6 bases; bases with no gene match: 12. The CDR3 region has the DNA TGTGCCAGCAGGAGGACTAGCGGGAATAGGCTAAACTACGAGCAGTACTTC. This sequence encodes CASRRTSGNRLNYEQYF. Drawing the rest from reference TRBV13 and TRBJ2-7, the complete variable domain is AAGVIQSPRHLIKEKRETATLKCYPIPRHDTVYWYQQGPGQDPQFLISFYEKMQSDKGSIPDRFSAQQFSDYHSELNMSSLELGDSALYFCASRRTSGNRLNYEQYFGPGTRLTVT.

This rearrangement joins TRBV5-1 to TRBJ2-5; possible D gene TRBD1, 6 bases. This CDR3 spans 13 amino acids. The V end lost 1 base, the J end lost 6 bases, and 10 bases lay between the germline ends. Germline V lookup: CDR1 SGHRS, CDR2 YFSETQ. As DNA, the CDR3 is TGCGCCAGCAGCTTGTGGACAGAACAGACCCAGTACTTC. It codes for CASSLWTEQTQYF.

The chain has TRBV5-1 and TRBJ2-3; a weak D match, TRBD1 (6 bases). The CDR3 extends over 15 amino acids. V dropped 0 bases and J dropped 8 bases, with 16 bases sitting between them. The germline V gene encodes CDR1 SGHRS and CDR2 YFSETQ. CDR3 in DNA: TGCGCCAGCAGCTTGGGGCAAAACAGGGTGGCTACGCAGTATTTT. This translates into CASSLGQNRVATQYF.

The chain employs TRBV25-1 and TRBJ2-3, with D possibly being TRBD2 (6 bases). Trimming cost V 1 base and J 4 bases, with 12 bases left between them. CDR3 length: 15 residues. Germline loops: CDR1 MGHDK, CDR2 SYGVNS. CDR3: CASSEWRGYSDTQYF. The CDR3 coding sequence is TGTGCCAGCAGTGAATGGAGGGGTTATTCAGATACGCAGTATTTT.

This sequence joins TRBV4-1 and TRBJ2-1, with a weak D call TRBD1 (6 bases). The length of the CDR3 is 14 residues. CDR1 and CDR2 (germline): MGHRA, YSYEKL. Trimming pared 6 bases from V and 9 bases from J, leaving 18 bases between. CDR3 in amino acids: CASSVGRGILEQFF. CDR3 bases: TGCGCCAGCAGTGTAGGCAGGGGAATTCTTGAGCAGTTCTTC.

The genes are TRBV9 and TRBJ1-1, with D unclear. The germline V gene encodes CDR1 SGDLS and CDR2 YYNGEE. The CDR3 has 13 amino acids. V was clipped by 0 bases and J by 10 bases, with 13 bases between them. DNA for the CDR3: TGTGCCAGCAGCGTAGGGCGGGATGCGGGAGCTTTCTTT. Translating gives CASSVGRDAGAFF.